These 5 T cell receptor beta chains were sequenced from one sample in a study of spatial heterogeneity in lung cancer. Via MiXCR, TCRdb re-called the 5' RACE reads, giving one row per CDR3 protein. The sample has 60,000 to 90,000 distinct CDR3 sequences, roughly 13% seen once. As for time point: sample taken at primary tumor resection. Frozen PBMC, nontumor lung or tumor provided whole RNA, which was sequenced unsorted. The sample consisted of PBMCs, taken at surgery. The source is a male donor with early-stage non-small cell lung cancer.

The chain uses TRBV28 and TRBJ2-2; D may be TRBD2 (6 bases). Trimming took off 7 bases at V and 0 bases at J, with 21 bases between the two ends. The CDR3 is 18 amino acids. Looked up from germline, CDR1 is MDHEN and CDR2 is SYDVKM. CDR3 nucleotide sequence: TGTGCCAGCACCCTTTCCACAAGGGACTCGGCGAACACCGGGGAGCTGTTTTTT. Protein sequence: CASTLSTRDSANTGELFF.

This clonotype appeared many times. The chain joins TRBV5-5 to TRBJ1-5, with TRBD1 identical over 8 bases. CDR1 is SGHKS, CDR2 YYEKEE, per germline (reference sequence). This CDR3 has 16 residues. V shed 0 bases, J shed 3 bases, and the junction held 5 bases outside the gene matches. The CDR3 DNA sequence: TGTGCCAGCAGCTTGGGACAGGGGATGTTCAATCAGCCCCAGCATTTT. Its protein product is CASSLGQGMFNQPQHF.

In this sample, this clonotype turned up a few times. The chain links TRBV12-3 or TRBV12-4 to TRBJ2-6; D tentatively reads TRBD1 or TRBD2 (5 bases each). The germline V and J ends were trimmed by 3 bases and 0 bases, with 9 bases remaining between them. The CDR3 is made up of 16 amino acids. The CDR3 is CASSFGTFSGANVLTF. DNA for the CDR3: TGTGCCAGCAGTTTTGGGACCTTCTCTGGGGCCAACGTCCTGACTTTC.

The chain has TRBV7-2 and TRBJ2-2, with unresolved D. V lost 5 bases, J lost 4 bases, and 11 bases lay in between. The CDR3 contains 14 residues. CDR1 and CDR2 from the germline V gene are SGHTA and FQGNSA. The CDR3 bases are TGTGCCAGCAGCCCTAGGCACTCCACCGGGGAGCTGTTTTTT. It specifies CASSPRHSTGELFF. Together with reference TRBV7-2 and TRBJ2-2, the CDR3 gives the full variable domain: GAGVSQSPSNKVTEKGKDVELRCDPISGHTALYWYRQSLGQGLEFLIYFQGNSAPDKSGLPSDRFSAERTGGSVSTLTIQRTQQEDSAVYLCASSPRHSTGELFFGEGSRLTVL.

There are a few counts of this clonotype. The rearrangement links TRBV19 to TRBJ1-5, with TRBD1 identical over 7 bases. This CDR3 spans 14 amino acids. Trimming removed 5 bases from V and 6 bases from J; junction bases left unmatched: 7. Germline CDR1 and CDR2: LNHDA and SQIVND (reference sequence). This chain's CDR3 is CASSPEGAGQPQHF. The CDR3 DNA reads as TGTGCCAGTAGTCCAGAGGGGGCGGGTCAGCCCCAGCATTTT.